These 24 T cell receptor beta chains were sequenced from one sample in a study of CD8+CD57+ T cells in acquired aplastic anemia. Patients picked for sequencing had shown CD8+CD57+ cell expansion detected by flow cytometry. Genomic DNA acted as the template from which TCR beta VDJ combination and CDR3 sequence profiling were carried out. MiXCR was run by TCRdb on the reads, yielding one entry per CDR3 protein. The profile shows 250,000 to 350,000 distinct CDR3 sequences, roughly 53% of them singletons. Sequenced input: sorted CD4+, CD8+, or CD8+CD57+ T cells (not recorded which) from PBMCs. The receptors shown here come from a human donor with aplastic anemia.

This clonotype was picked up one time. This chain links TRBV5-1 with TRBJ1-5; D is unresolved. The ends were cut back, 0 bases at V and 8 bases at J, with 12 bases in the middle. CDR1 and CDR2 (germline): SGHRS, YFSETQ. The CDR3 totals 14 residues. DNA for the CDR3: TGCGCCAGCAGCTTGGGCGGGCCGGCGGAGCCCCAGCATTTT. Residues: CASSLGGPAEPQHF.

The gene calls are TRBV12-3 or TRBV12-4 and TRBJ2-1, with TRBD2 matching 11 bases. This CDR3 contains 13 residues. Trimming cost V 6 bases and J 9 bases; bases outside gene matches: 4. The CDR3: CASRLAGESEQFF. CDR3 DNA sequence: TGTGCCAGCAGACTAGCGGGAGAGAGTGAGCAGTTCTTC.

Comment on this clonotype: Relative to the germline gene, one junction end is altered; a read error may explain this. The chain uses TRBV2 and TRBJ2-3, with D tentatively TRBD1 (6 bases). CDR1 SNHLY and CDR2 FYNNEI come from the germline V gene. This CDR3 has 16 amino acids. CDR3 loop: CASSREGEGRADTQYF. The CDR3 DNA reads as TGCGCCAGCAGCCGAGAGGGGGAAGGAAGGGCAGATACGCAGTATTTT.

Only one count was recorded for this clonotype. The chain has TRBV7-2 and TRBJ2-4; TRBD1 aligns across 10 bases. This CDR3 region has 16 residues. V lost 4 bases, J lost 1 base, and 4 bases stayed unmatched. Germline lookup yields CDR1 SGHTA and CDR2 FQGNSA. In DNA form, the CDR3 reads TGTGCCAGCAGCTGGGGGACAGGGGCGGCCAAAAACATTCAGTACTTC. It is translated as CASSWGTGAAKNIQYF. Full variable domain (rest looked up from reference TRBV7-2 and TRBJ2-4): GAGVSQSPSNKVTEKGKDVELRCDPISGHTALYWYRQSLGQGLEFLIYFQGNSAPDKSGLPSDRFSAERTGGSVSTLTIQRTQQEDSAVYLCASSWGTGAAKNIQYFGAGTRLSVL.

This clonotype was seen a few times. This rearrangement joins TRBV12-3 or TRBV12-4 to TRBJ2-7; 8 nucleotides match TRBD1. V gave up 7 bases and J gave up 4 bases; unmatched junction bases: 9. This CDR3 spans 14 amino acids. The CDR3 sequence is CASTLGTGLYEQYF. CDR3 nucleotides: TGTGCCAGCACCTTAGGGACAGGACTTTACGAGCAGTACTTC.

The rearrangement links TRBV9 to TRBJ2-3; the D gene is possibly TRBD1 (5 bases). The J call is in doubt because the DNA end fits TRBJ1-5 better. The germline V gene encodes CDR1 SGDLS and CDR2 YYNGEE. There are 18 residues in the CDR3. The CDR3, as DNA: TGTGCTAGTGGTTTTGGGCGGGGGGAAACATGGGATGGAGATACGCAGCATTTT. Translation: CASGFGRGETWDGDTQHF.

Concerning this clonotype: This clone may be a read error of a much larger clone one base away. The CDR3 sequence: CASSPTFGGGGPGTGELFF. Here the CDR3 DNA reads TGCGCCAGCAGCCCGACGTTTGGCGGGGGGGGTCCGGGCACCGGGGAGCTGTTTTTT. This rearrangement joins TRBV5-1 to TRBJ2-2; 9 bases line up with TRBD2. This CDR3 comprises 19 residues. CDR1 and CDR2 (germline): SGHRS, YFSETQ. The J segment lost 4 bases and the V segment lost 4 bases, leaving 17 bases of the junction unmatched.

The chain is built from TRBV7-9 and TRBJ1-3, with 9 bases aligning to TRBD1. This CDR3 comprises 17 residues. V was pared by 4 bases and J by 1 base, with 8 bases of the junction left unmatched. The germline V gene has CDR1 SEHNR and CDR2 FQNEAQ (reference sequence). For the CDR3, the DNA is TGTGCCAGCAGCTCGGACCGGGACAGGGCTTCTGGAAACACCATATATTTT. This sequence encodes CASSSDRDRASGNTIYF.

The chain has TRBV12-3 or TRBV12-4 and TRBJ2-5; TRBD2 agrees at 10 bases. J was trimmed by 5 bases and V by 7 bases; bases with no gene match: 10. This CDR3 is 15 amino acids long. CDR3 loop: CASNSLAGVRETQYF. In DNA form, the CDR3 reads TGTGCCAGCAATTCTCTAGCGGGGGTGCGGGAGACCCAGTACTTC.

Turning to this clonotype: One end of the junction does not line up with germline, which may come from a read error. V and J are TRBV3-1 and TRBJ2-2; 9 bases are a match to TRBD1. The CDR3 is 16 amino acids. Germline V gene data show CDR1 as LGHDT and CDR2 as YNNKEL (reference sequence). The CDR3 region is CASSQDDRGNSGELFF. Written as DNA, the CDR3 is TGTGCCAGCAGCCAAGATGACAGGGGGAACTCCGGGGAGCTGTTTTTT.

V usage is TRBV2 and J usage is TRBJ2-3, with 9 nucleotides matching TRBD2. J lost 1 base, V lost 9 bases, and 8 bases had no gene match. The V gene's germline CDR1 is SNHLY and CDR2 FYNNEI. This CDR3 is 15 amino acids long. For the CDR3, the DNA is TGTGCCAGTACCCGTAGCGGGGGAGGCACAGATACGCAGTATTTT. This translates into CASTRSGGGTDTQYF.

This clonotype showed up many times. V gene TRBV10-3 combines with J gene TRBJ2-1; TRBD1 or TRBD2 may be the D gene (7 bases each). Per the germline V gene, CDR1 is ENHRY and CDR2 is SYGVKD. The CDR3 extends over 13 amino acids. V was shortened by 9 bases and J by 1 base, with 10 bases between the two germline ends. CDR3 DNA: TGTGCCATTCAGGGGGGGTCCTACAATGAGCAGTTCTTC. This encodes CAIQGGSYNEQFF.

A word on this clonotype: A much larger clone lies a single base off, so this may be a read error. The rearrangement joins TRBV19 to TRBJ1-5; D uncertain. Germline-derived CDR1 and CDR2 are LNHDA and SQIVND (reference sequence). The CDR3 runs 13 residues. CDR3 loop: CAGSSSVGQPQHF. CDR3 in DNA: TGTGCCGGTAGTAGCTCGGTGGGTCAGCCCCAGCATTTT.

The gene calls are TRBV10-3 and TRBJ1-3; D remains ambiguous. This CDR3 is 16 amino acids long. Trimming stripped 2 bases from V and 2 bases from J, with 13 bases between. CDR1 and CDR2 from the germline V gene are ENHRY and SYGVKD. In DNA, the CDR3 is TGTGCCATCAGTGAGGGGAGAGGGTCCCCTGGAAACACCATATATTTT. Translating it yields CAISEGRGSPGNTIYF.

As regards this clonotype: Being one base from a much bigger clone, this may be a read error. The conserved final phenylalanine or tryptophan is absent from the CDR3, which likely points to a read error. This sequence joins TRBV3-1 and TRBJ2-5; TRBD1 or TRBD2 may be the D gene (5 bases each). V was shortened by 8 bases and J by 4 bases, with 17 bases between the two germline ends. The CDR3 has 14 residues. CDR1 and CDR2 from the germline V gene are LGHDT and YNNKEL (reference sequence). The CDR3 sequence: CASSPSRGAETQYL. DNA of the CDR3: TGTGCCAGCTCACCATCGAGGGGTGCAGAGACCCAGTACCTC.

This clonotype was found once. Since no conserved phenylalanine or tryptophan closes the CDR3, a read error is the likely cause. This chain links TRBV9 with TRBJ1-4; D unresolved. The V gene lost 0 bases and the J gene lost 2 bases, with 11 bases spanning the gap. Germline CDR1 is SGDLS and CDR2 is YYNGEE. The CDR3 covers 16 residues. The CDR3 reads CASSVGGSTTNEKLFS. In DNA form, the CDR3 reads TGTGCCAGCAGCGTAGGGGGAAGTACGACTAATGAAAAACTGTTTTCT.

Here the CDR3 DNA reads TGTGCCAGCAGCGCCAATAATTCACCCCTCCACTTT. This encodes CASSANNSPLHF. The chain couples TRBV9 to TRBJ1-6, with D uncertain. Germline CDR1 is SGDLS and CDR2 is YYNGEE. V dropped 3 bases and J dropped 5 bases, with 3 bases sitting between them. The CDR3 runs to 12 residues.

V gene TRBV15 combines with J gene TRBJ1-5, with no clear D. CDR1 is LNHNV, CDR2 YYDKDF, per germline (reference sequence). This CDR3 has 15 residues. Between the trimmed V and J ends, which lost 0 bases and 8 bases, there was a span of 14 bases. The CDR3 is CATSRDTGRFEPQHF. The CDR3 DNA is TGTGCCACCAGCAGAGATACGGGCAGGTTCGAGCCCCAGCATTTT.

The V call is TRBV19, the J call TRBJ1-2; 10 positions match TRBD1. The V and J ends lost 5 bases and 6 bases, in that order; junction bases with no gene match: 9. From germline, CDR1 is LNHDA and CDR2 SQIVND (reference sequence). The CDR3 is 15 residues long. The CDR3 DNA reads as TGTGCCAGTAGTTCAACATCCGGGACAGGGGATGGCTACACCTTC. It is translated as CASSSTSGTGDGYTF.

As concerns this clonotype: Germline and junction disagree at one end, which may indicate a read error. The V and J genes are TRBV7-9 and TRBJ2-7; possibly TRBD1 for D (5 bases). CDR1 is SEHNR and CDR2 is FQNEAQ in the germline V gene (reference sequence). CDR3 length: 15 amino acids. The CDR3 is CASSLLSGLTYEQYF. The CDR3 nucleotides are TGTGCCAGCAGCTTGCTCTCAGGGCTTACCTACGAGCAATACTTC.

This clonotype was counted at least ten times. The chain links TRBV12-3 or TRBV12-4 to TRBJ2-7; D call uncertain. This CDR3 is built from 14 residues. Deletions cut 1 base from V and 3 bases from J, with 10 bases between. CDR3 protein: CASSLGGGIYEQYF. The DNA for the CDR3 is TGTGCCAGCAGTTTAGGGGGTGGGATCTACGAGCAGTACTTC.

CDR3 residues: CASSLGAGAEQYF. The CDR3 bases are TGTGCCAGCAGCCTCGGGGCGGGGGCCGAGCAGTACTTC. The J gene is TRBJ2-7, the V gene TRBV14; TRBD2 is a possible D gene (7 bases). The germline V gene has CDR1 SGHDN and CDR2 FVKESK. V dropped 4 bases and J dropped 6 bases, with 13 bases sitting between them. The CDR3 spans 13 residues.

The rearrangement uses TRBV19 and TRBJ1-6; tentatively, D is TRBD1 (6 bases). The CDR3 runs to 13 residues. V shed 3 bases and J shed 11 bases, with 11 bases lying between them. Germline assignment: CDR1 LNHDA and CDR2 SQIVND (reference sequence). CDR3 sequence reads: CASSIGGQPPLHF. In DNA form, the CDR3 reads TGTGCCAGTAGTATCGGGGGCCAACCACCCCTCCACTTT.

The chain joins TRBV7-3 to TRBJ1-1; D gene unclear. Germline lookup yields CDR1 SGHTA and CDR2 FQGTGA. The CDR3 extends over 13 amino acids. Trimming removed 6 bases at V and 8 bases at J, with 16 bases between. In DNA, the CDR3 is TGTGCCAGCAGACAAACAGATATTACCGAAGCTTTCTTT. This sequence encodes CASRQTDITEAFF.